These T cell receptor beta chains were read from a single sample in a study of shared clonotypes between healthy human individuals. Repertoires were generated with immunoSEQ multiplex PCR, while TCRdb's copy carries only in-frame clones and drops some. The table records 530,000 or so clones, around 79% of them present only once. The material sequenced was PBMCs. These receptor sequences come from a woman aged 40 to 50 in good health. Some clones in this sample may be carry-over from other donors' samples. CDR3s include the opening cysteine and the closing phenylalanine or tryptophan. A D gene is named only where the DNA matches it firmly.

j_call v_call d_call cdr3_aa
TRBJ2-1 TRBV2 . CASRDTQPQNEQFF
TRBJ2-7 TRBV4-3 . CASSHNTDSSYEQYF
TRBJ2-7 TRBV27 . CASSLWRDSYEQYF
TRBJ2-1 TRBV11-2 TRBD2 CASSLAGGYNEQFF
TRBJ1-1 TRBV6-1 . CASKSRSDTEAFF
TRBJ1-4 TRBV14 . CASSPRRGATNEKLFF
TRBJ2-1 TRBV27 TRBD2 CASSLFYERLAHEQFF
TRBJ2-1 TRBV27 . CASSLARNRDEQFF
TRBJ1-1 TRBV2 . CASSEARVFF
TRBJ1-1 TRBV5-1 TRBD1 CASQQGLNTEAFF
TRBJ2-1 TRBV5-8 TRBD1 CASSLGRTGEYNEQFF
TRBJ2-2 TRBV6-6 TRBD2 CASSYSYGRVTGELFF
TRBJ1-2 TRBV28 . CASSFIRANYGYTF
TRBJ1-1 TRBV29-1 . CSVSRSNTEAFF
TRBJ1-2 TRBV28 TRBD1 CASSPTGIDYGYTF
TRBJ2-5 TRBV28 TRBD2 CASSLTRGTSGNQETQYF
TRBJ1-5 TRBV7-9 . CASSLAGSQPQHF
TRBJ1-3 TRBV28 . CASSGFSGNTIYF
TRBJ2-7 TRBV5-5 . CASSFAMGGASYEQYF
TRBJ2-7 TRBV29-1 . CSVADSYEQYF
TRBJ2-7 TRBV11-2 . CASSPSGQSYEQYF
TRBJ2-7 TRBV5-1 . CASSPDLYEQYF
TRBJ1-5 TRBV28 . CASSFPRGGNQPQHF
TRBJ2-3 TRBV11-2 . CASSPRVAPLGTQYF
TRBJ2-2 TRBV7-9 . CASNLGTSGELFF
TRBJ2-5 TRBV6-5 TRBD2 CASSRSSGSWEQYF
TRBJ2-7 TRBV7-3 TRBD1 CASSEGAGGYEQYF
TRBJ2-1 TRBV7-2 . CASSSRDSVYNEQFF
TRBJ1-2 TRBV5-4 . CASSLDSSYGYTF
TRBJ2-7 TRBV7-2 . CASSLAEQYF
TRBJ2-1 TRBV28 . CASSRAQSDNEQFF
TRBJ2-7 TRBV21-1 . CASEVGSGEQYF
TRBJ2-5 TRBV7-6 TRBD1 CASSPGTEETQYF
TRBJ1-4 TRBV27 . CASSFGTTNEKLFF
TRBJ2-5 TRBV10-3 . CAISERGEGGETQYF
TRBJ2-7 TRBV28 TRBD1 CASSWDSLGFYEQYF
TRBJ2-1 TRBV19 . CASSPIPVPYNEQFF
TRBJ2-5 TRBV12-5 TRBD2 CASALEAGAAGETQYF
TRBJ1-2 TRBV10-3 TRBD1 CAITKTGDYGYTF
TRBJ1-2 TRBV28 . CASSLLAKGSGYTF
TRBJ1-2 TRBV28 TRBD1 CASSSGQAPNYGYTF
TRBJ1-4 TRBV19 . CASRQLGGEKLFF
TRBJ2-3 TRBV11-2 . CASSSTTDTQYF
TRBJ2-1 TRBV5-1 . CASSRTGRDNEQFF
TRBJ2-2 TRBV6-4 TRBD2 CASSVLAGDTGELFF
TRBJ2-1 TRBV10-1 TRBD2 CASSERVSGSGTYNEQFF
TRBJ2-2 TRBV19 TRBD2 CASRSREREVTGELFF
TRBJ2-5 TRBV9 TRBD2 CASSSSGRASGETQYF
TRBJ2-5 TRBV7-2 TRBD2 CASRLGEGETQYF
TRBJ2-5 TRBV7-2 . CASSLEGGETQYF
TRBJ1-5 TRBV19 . CASSIVRTDYNQPQHF